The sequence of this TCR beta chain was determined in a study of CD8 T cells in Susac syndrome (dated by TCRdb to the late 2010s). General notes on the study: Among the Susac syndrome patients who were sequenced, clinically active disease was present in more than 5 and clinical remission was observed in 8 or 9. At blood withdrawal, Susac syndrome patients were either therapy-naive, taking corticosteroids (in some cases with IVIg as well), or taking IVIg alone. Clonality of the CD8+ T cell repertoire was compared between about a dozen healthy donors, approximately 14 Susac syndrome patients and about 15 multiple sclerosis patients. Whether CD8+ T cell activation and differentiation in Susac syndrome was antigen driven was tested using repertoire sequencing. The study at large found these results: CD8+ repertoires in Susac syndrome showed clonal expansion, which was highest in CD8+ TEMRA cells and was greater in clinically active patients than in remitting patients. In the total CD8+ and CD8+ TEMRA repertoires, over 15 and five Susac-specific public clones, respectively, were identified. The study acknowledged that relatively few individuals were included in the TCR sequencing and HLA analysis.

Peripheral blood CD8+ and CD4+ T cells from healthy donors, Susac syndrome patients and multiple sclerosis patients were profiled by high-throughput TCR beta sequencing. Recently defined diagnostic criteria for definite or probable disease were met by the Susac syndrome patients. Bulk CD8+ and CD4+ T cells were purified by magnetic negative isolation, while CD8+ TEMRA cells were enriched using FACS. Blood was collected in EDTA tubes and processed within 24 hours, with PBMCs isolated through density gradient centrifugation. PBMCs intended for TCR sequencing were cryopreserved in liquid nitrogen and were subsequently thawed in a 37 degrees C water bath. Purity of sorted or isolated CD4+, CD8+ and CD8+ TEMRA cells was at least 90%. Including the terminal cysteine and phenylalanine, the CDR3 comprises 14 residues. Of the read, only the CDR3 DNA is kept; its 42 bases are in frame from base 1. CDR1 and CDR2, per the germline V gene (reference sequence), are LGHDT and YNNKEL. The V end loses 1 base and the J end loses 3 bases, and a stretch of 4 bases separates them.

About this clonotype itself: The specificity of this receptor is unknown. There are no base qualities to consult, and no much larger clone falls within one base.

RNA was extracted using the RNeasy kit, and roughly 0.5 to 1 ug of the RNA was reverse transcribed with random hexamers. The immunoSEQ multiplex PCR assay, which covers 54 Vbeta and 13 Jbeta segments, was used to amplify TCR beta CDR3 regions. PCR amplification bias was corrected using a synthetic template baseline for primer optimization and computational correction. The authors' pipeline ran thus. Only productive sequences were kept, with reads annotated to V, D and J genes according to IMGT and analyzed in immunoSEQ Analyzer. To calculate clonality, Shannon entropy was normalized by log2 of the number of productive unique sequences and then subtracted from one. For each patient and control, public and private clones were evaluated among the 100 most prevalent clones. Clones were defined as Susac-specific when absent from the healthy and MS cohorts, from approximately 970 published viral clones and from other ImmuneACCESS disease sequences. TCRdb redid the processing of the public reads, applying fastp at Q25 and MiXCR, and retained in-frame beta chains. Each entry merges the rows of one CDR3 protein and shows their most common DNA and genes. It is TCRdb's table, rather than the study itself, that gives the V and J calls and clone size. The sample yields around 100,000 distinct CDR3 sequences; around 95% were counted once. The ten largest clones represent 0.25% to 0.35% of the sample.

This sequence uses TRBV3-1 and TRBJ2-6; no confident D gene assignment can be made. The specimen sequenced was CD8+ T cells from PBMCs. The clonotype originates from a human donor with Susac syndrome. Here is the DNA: TGTGCCAGCAGCCAAGTAGGTGGGGCCAACGTCCTGACTTTC. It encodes CASSQVGGANVLTF. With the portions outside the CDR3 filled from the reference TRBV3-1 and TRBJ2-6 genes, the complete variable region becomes DTAVSQTPKYLVTQMGNDKSIKCEQNLGHDTMYWYKQDSKKFLKIMFSYNNKELIINETVPNRFSPKSPDKAHLNLHINSLELGDSAVYFCASSQVGGANVLTFGAGSRLTVL.